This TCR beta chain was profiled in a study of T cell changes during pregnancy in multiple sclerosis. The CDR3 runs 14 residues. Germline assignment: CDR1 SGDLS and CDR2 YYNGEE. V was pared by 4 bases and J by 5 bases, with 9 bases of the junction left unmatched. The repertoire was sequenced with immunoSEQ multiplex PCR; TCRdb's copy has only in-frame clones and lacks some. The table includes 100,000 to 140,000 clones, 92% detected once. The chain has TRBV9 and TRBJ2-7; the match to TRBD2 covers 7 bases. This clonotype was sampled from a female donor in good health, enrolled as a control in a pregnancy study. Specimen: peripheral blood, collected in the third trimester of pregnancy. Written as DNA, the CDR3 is TGTGCCAGCAGCCCGGGACTATCGCTCCACGAGCAGTACTTC. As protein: CASSPGLSLHEQYF.